This T cell receptor (beta chain) was profiled in a study of blood T cell repertoires in COVID-19. V lost 5 bases, J lost 4 bases, and 11 bases lay in between. The CDR3 consists of 14 residues. CDR1 is SNHLY and CDR2 is FYNNEI in the germline V gene. The assay was immunoSEQ multiplex PCR, and TCRdb's table has in-frame clones only and misses some. The sample holds some 200,000 clones, about four fifths seen once. The sample consisted of PBMCs or T cells enriched from blood (not recorded which). The J gene is TRBJ2-2, the V gene TRBV2; tentative D call: TRBD1 (6 bases). This clonotype was obtained from a woman in her thirties or forties with acute COVID-19. The CDR3 is CASSRQASTGELFF. CDR3 in DNA: TGTGCCAGCAGTAGACAGGCTTCCACCGGGGAGCTGTTTTTT.